This TCR beta chain emerged from a study of cytomegalovirus exposure and HLA in healthy donors. General study points: A link between a missense DCLRE1C variant and TCR beta V- and J-gene trimming emerged from a later analysis. Highly shared sequence variants in one cluster were likely a sequencing artifact. It was reported that TCR beta sequences correctly inferred the HLA-A and HLA-B alleles for most subjects. TCR beta chains numbering 164 were designated cytomegalovirus-associated.

This clone has more than one count but fewer than ten. Its cognate antigen is unknown. Germline V gene data show CDR1 as SNHLY and CDR2 as FYNNEI. This CDR3 has 16 residues. After removal of 5 bases from V and 4 bases from J, the junction contained 8 bases not matched to a gene. The PCR contained 60 Vbeta and 13 Jbeta primers. Sequencing used immunoSEQ multiplex PCR; TCRdb keeps in-frame clones, though not all of them. The repertoire has some 170,000 clones, roughly four fifths of them found once; the top ten carry 3.5% to 5%. The receptor was isolated from a man aged 45-60 years in good health and CMV-seropositive. The V and J genes are TRBV2 and TRBJ2-2; TRBD1 matches 9 bases. The sample consisted of PBMCs. This CDR3 reads CASSLGTGRVTGELFF. CDR3 DNA: TGTGCCAGCAGTCTTGGGACAGGGAGGGTCACCGGGGAGCTGTTTTTT.